The 30 T cell receptor beta chains listed next were all sequenced from one sample in a study of blood T cell repertoires in COVID-19 (dated by TCRdb to 2020 to 2022). Library creation used the immunoSEQ multiplex PCR assay. The source is immuneACCESS, and TCRdb retained only in-frame sequences with V and J called. Part of the clones is not carried over; for the studies checked, unresolved V genes explain less than half of this, and the remainder is unexplained. The sample table records 120,000 to 150,000 clones; roughly 80% of these occur just once. The ten largest clones represent 35% to 45% of the sample. The sequenced sample consisted of peripheral blood. Receptor source: a human donor in a cohort sampled during active COVID-19.

V and J are TRBV6-5 and TRBJ2-5; a possible D gene is TRBD1 (5 bases). This CDR3 is 15 amino acids long. Trimming removed 5 bases from V and 3 bases from J, with 16 bases in between. Germline V CDR1 and CDR2: MNHEY, SVGAGI. The CDR3 DNA reads as TGTGCCAGCAGTCACAACGAGGCAGGGAAAGAGACCCAGTACTTC. Protein: CASSHNEAGKETQYF.

The chain couples TRBV7-9 to TRBJ1-1; 7 bases are shared with TRBD1. V shed 5 bases, J shed 4 bases, and the junction held 10 bases outside the gene matches. CDR1 is SEHNR and CDR2 is FQNEAQ in the germline V gene (reference sequence). The CDR3 has 15 amino acids. The CDR3 sequence is CASSVLQGKATEAFF. The CDR3 coding sequence is TGTGCCAGCAGCGTATTACAGGGGAAAGCCACTGAAGCTTTCTTT.

The chain is built from TRBV7-2 and TRBJ1-1; TRBD1 matches at 9 bases. The CDR3 loop spans 15 amino acids. Germline V gives CDR1 SGHTA, CDR2 FQGNSA. J lost 5 bases, V lost 5 bases, and 9 bases had no gene match. The CDR3 sequence: CASSARDRVRTEAFF. The CDR3 DNA sequence: TGTGCCAGCAGCGCCCGGGACAGGGTGAGAACTGAAGCTTTCTTT.

The V and J genes are TRBV18 and TRBJ1-1; 10 bases align to TRBD1. CDR3 size: 15 residues. The junction had 6 bases not matched to a gene; V was cut back by 5 bases and J by 3 bases. CDR1 and CDR2 (germline): KGHSH, LQKENI. CDR3 sequence: CASSGTGQGDTEAFF. The CDR3 DNA reads as TGTGCCAGCTCAGGCACAGGACAGGGGGACACTGAAGCTTTCTTT.

This sequence joins TRBV30 and TRBJ2-1; maybe TRBD1 (5 bases). This CDR3 spans 11 amino acids. Germline-derived CDR1 and CDR2 are GTSNPN and SVGIG (reference sequence). Trimming removed 1 base from V and 8 bases from J, with 6 bases in between. The CDR3 here is CAWSGRDEQFF. CDR3 nucleotide sequence: TGTGCCTGGAGTGGCAGGGATGAGCAGTTCTTC.

V gene TRBV5-6 combines with J gene TRBJ2-7, with D possibly TRBD2 on 6 matching bases. CDR1 is SGHDT and CDR2 is YYEEEE in the germline V gene. This CDR3 spans 13 amino acids. The germline V and J ends were trimmed by 0 bases and 6 bases, with 10 bases remaining between them. The CDR3 nucleotides are TGTGCCAGCAGCTTGGACAGGAGGGCCGAGCAGTACTTC. It is translated as CASSLDRRAEQYF.

The V and J genes are TRBV9 and TRBJ2-2, with 7 bases that match TRBD1. The V segment lost 4 bases and the J segment 4 bases; nucleotides outside the gene matches: 10. This CDR3 is built from 16 residues. Germline V gene lookup returns CDR1 SGDLS and CDR2 YYNGEE. CDR3 in DNA: TGTGCCAGCAGCAAACCAGGGGGTTTTGGCACCGGGGAGCTGTTTTTT. Its protein product is CASSKPGGFGTGELFF.

This chain uses TRBV6-2 or TRBV6-3 with TRBJ2-5; a possible D gene is TRBD1 (6 bases). The CDR3 totals 15 residues. Trimming left V 6 bases short and J 9 bases short, with 23 bases between. Per the germline V gene, CDR1 is MNHEY and CDR2 is SVGEGT. The CDR3 sequence: CASSSRDTARGAQYF. The CDR3, as DNA: TGTGCCAGCAGCAGCAGGGACACGGCTAGAGGAGCCCAGTACTTC.

This clone was found once. Compared with germline, one end of the junction differs, possibly owing to a read error. The chain recombines TRBV5-8 with TRBJ1-5; 7 bases fit TRBD1. The CDR3 runs to 15 residues. Germline CDR1 is SGHTS and CDR2 is YDEGEE. Here the CDR3 DNA reads TGTGCCAGCAGCCCTCCTGATCGAAGGGATGACAGGGCTGGCTTT. This codes for CASSPPDRRDDRAGF.

This rearrangement joins TRBV2 to TRBJ2-3, with TRBD2 matching 7 bases. Unmatched junction bases numbered 17, after V lost 3 bases and J lost 2 bases. The CDR3 loop spans 19 amino acids. Germline V gene sequence: CDR1 SNHLY, CDR2 FYNNEI. The CDR3 reads CASSDWRDEPGLITDTQYF. Written as DNA, the CDR3 is TGTGCCAGCAGTGATTGGCGGGACGAACCGGGACTAATCACAGATACGCAGTATTTT.

The rearrangement links TRBV4-2 to TRBJ1-6; 7 bases fit TRBD1. The CDR3 extends over 15 amino acids. The junction had 4 bases not matched to a gene; V was cut back by 0 bases and J by 8 bases. Germline CDR1 is LGHNA and CDR2 is YNFKEQ. The CDR3 sequence: CASSQDRQGDSPLHF. For the CDR3, the DNA is TGTGCCAGCAGCCAAGATCGGCAGGGGGATTCACCCCTCCACTTT.

CDR3 amino acids: CASSRQGARNEQYF. The DNA of the CDR3 is TGTGCCAGCTCACGACAGGGGGCGAGAAACGAGCAGTACTTC. The gene calls are TRBV18 and TRBJ2-7; 10 bases agree with TRBD1. CDR3 length equals 14 residues. J gave up 5 bases and V 4 bases, and 5 bases lay outside the gene matches. Per germline, CDR1 KGHSH and CDR2 LQKENI.

The V call is TRBV7-2, the J call TRBJ1-1, with D uncertain. The germline V gene has CDR1 SGHTA and CDR2 FQGNSA. Trimming cost V 3 bases and J 3 bases, with 8 bases left between them. The CDR3 has 13 amino acids. The chain's CDR3 is CASSFGGDTEAFF. CDR3 nucleotide sequence: TGTGCCAGCAGCTTCGGAGGAGACACTGAAGCTTTCTTT.

This rearrangement joins TRBV7-2 to TRBJ2-3; 7 bases align to TRBD1. V lost 7 bases and J lost 3; bases outside the gene matches: 4. CDR1 is SGHTA and CDR2 is FQGNSA in the germline V gene. The CDR3 is 13 residues long. CDR3 nucleotides: TGTGCCAGCACCCGACAGGGAACAGATACGCAGTATTTT. Translation gives CASTRQGTDTQYF.

The V gene is TRBV2, the J gene TRBJ1-2; D perhaps matches TRBD1 (6 bases). The CDR3 is 13 residues long. Germline V lookup: CDR1 SNHLY, CDR2 FYNNEI. V lost 7 bases and J 3 bases, leaving 12 bases between the germline ends. The CDR3 protein is CASKGRTDYGYTF. The CDR3, as DNA: TGTGCCAGCAAGGGTAGGACAGACTATGGCTACACCTTC.

The chain joins TRBV5-4 to TRBJ2-3, with 13 bases fitting TRBD2. The CDR3 is 18 residues long. CDR1 is SGHNT and CDR2 is YYREEE in the germline V gene (reference sequence). V shed 4 bases, J shed 2 bases, and the junction held 10 bases outside the gene matches. The CDR3: CASSHDGTSGALTDTQYF. The CDR3 DNA reads TGTGCCAGCAGCCACGACGGGACTAGCGGGGCCCTCACAGATACGCAGTATTTT. Supplemented by reference TRBV5-4 and TRBJ2-3, the full variable domain reads ETGVTQSPTHLIKTRGQQVTLRCSSQSGHNTVSWYQQALGQGPQFIFQYYREEENGRGNFPPRFSGLQFPNYSSELNVNALELDDSALYLCASSHDGTSGALTDTQYFGPGTRLTVL.

The chain uses TRBV7-2 and TRBJ2-3; 11 bases align to TRBD2. The V gene end was trimmed by 5 bases and the J gene end by 3 bases; junction bases not matched to a gene: 1. Germline CDR1 and CDR2: SGHTA and FQGNSA. The CDR3 has 14 residues. This CDR3 reads CASSTSGGTDTQYF. As DNA, the CDR3 is TGTGCCAGCAGCACTAGCGGGGGAACAGATACGCAGTATTTT.

In DNA, the CDR3 is TGTGCCAGCAGCTCCGGCCGGGATCAGCCCCAGCATTTT. Protein: CASSSGRDQPQHF. The chain employs TRBV7-2 and TRBJ1-5; D gene unclear. Germline V CDR1 and CDR2: SGHTA, FQGNSA. V was pared by 4 bases and J by 5 bases, with 9 bases between. The CDR3 runs to 13 residues. Full variable domain (missing parts from reference TRBV7-2 and TRBJ1-5): GAGVSQSPSNKVTEKGKDVELRCDPISGHTALYWYRQSLGQGLEFLIYFQGNSAPDKSGLPSDRFSAERTGGSVSTLTIQRTQQEDSAVYLCASSSGRDQPQHFGDGTRLSIL.

As DNA, the CDR3 is TGTGCCAGCAGCTTAGCCCGATCTCGCGGAGGAGGGGAGACCCAGTACTTC. This gives the protein CASSLARSRGGGETQYF. The chain is built from TRBV7-2 and TRBJ2-5; TRBD2 is a possible D gene (6 bases). Germline V CDR1 and CDR2: SGHTA, FQGNSA. The ends were cut back, 0 bases at V and 5 bases at J, with 19 bases in the middle. This CDR3 spans 17 amino acids. Complete variable domain (other parts from reference TRBV7-2 and TRBJ2-5): GAGVSQSPSNKVTEKGKDVELRCDPISGHTALYWYRQSLGQGLEFLIYFQGNSAPDKSGLPSDRFSAERTGGSVSTLTIQRTQQEDSAVYLCASSLARSRGGGETQYFGPGTRLLVL.

The chain recombines TRBV7-6 with TRBJ2-7; 8 positions agree with TRBD1. The junction had 10 bases not matched to a gene; V was cut back by 6 bases and J by 6 bases. CDR3 size: 14 residues. Germline values: CDR1 SGHVS, CDR2 FNYEAQ. The chain's CDR3 is CASSLPGTGVEQYF. CDR3 DNA sequence: TGTGCCAGCAGTTTACCCGGGACAGGAGTCGAGCAGTACTTC.

This clone was observed a few times. The chain couples TRBV30 to TRBJ2-2; 10 nucleotides align to TRBD1. Per the germline V gene, CDR1 is GTSNPN and CDR2 is SVGIG (reference sequence). V was pared by 4 bases and J by 4 bases, with 9 bases of the junction left unmatched. CDR3 length: 16 amino acids. The CDR3 protein is CAWNPGTGASTGELFF. The DNA for the CDR3 is TGTGCCTGGAACCCCGGGACAGGGGCATCCACCGGGGAGCTGTTTTTT.

For the CDR3, the DNA is TGTGCCGCGGGAAGCGCTGTTTCGGATACGCAGTATTTT. Amino acid sequence: CAAGSAVSDTQYF. The V call is TRBV6-5, the J call TRBJ2-3; D is possibly TRBD2 (6 bases). The germline V gene encodes CDR1 MNHEY and CDR2 SVGAGI. The CDR3 is made up of 13 amino acids. The V end lost 11 bases, the J end lost 6 bases, and 18 bases lay between the germline ends.

This chain links TRBV24-1 with TRBJ1-1; TRBD1 agrees at 8 bases. V was pared by 6 bases and J by 4 bases, with 3 bases of the junction left unmatched. The CDR3 spans 13 residues. Germline V CDR1 and CDR2: KGHDR, SFDVKD. The CDR3 DNA reads TGTGCCACCAGTAAAGGACAGGGCACTGAAGCTTTCTTT. Residues: CATSKGQGTEAFF.

This clone was detected a few times. The chain employs TRBV21-1 and TRBJ2-1; the table names TRBD2, a call not compared with the DNA. TRBV21-1 is a listed pseudogene. The CDR3 loop spans 15 amino acids. The CDR3 sequence: CASRGAEHSYNEQFF. The CDR3 region has the DNA TGTGCCAGCCGGGGGGCGGAGCACTCCTACAATGAGCAGTTCTTC.

V usage is TRBV5-1 and J usage is TRBJ1-1; 7 positions match TRBD1. Germline trimming cut 4 bases from V and 4 bases from J; bases unmatched to any gene: 10. This CDR3 contains 15 residues. CDR1 is SGHRS and CDR2 is YFSETQ in the germline V gene. CDR3: CASSPGTVLSTEAFF. The CDR3 DNA follows: TGCGCCAGCAGCCCCGGGACAGTTCTATCCACTGAAGCTTTCTTT. Supplemented by reference TRBV5-1 and TRBJ1-1, the full variable domain reads KAGVTQTPRYLIKTRGQQVTLSCSPISGHRSVSWYQQTPGQGLQFLFEYFSETQRNKGNFPGRFSGRQFSNSRSEMNVSTLELGDSALYLCASSPGTVLSTEAFFGQGTRLTVV.

The J gene is TRBJ1-2, the V gene TRBV19, with 8 bases aligning to TRBD1. CDR1 LNHDA and CDR2 SQIVND come from the germline V gene (reference sequence). The CDR3 length is 15 residues. V gave up 1 base and J gave up 5 bases; unmatched junction bases: 6. CDR3 loop: CASSIATRTGYGYTF. CDR3 in DNA: TGTGCCAGTAGTATAGCCACTCGGACAGGGTATGGCTACACCTTC.

The CDR3 protein is CASSSRVDNQPQHF. The CDR3 DNA reads as TGTGCCAGTAGTTCTCGGGTGGACAATCAGCCCCAGCATTTT. This chain links TRBV19 with TRBJ1-5; no clear D. Germline V gene lookup returns CDR1 LNHDA and CDR2 SQIVND (reference sequence). CDR3 length equals 14 residues. Trimming took 5 bases from V and 3 from J, leaving 11 bases between them.

This clone appeared a few times. This chain connects TRBV18 to TRBJ1-6; TRBD1 agrees at 9 bases. V trimming: 2 bases; J trimming: 7 bases; junction bases outside the gene matches: 3. This CDR3 is 15 amino acids long. From germline, CDR1 is KGHSH and CDR2 LQKENI. CDR3 in DNA: TGTGCCAGCTCACCATCAGGACAGGGGAATTCACCCCTCCACTTT. Translating it yields CASSPSGQGNSPLHF.

The genes are TRBV4-1 and TRBJ1-4; D is ambiguous. Looked up from germline, CDR1 is MGHRA and CDR2 is YSYEKL. Trimming removed 4 bases at V and 0 bases at J, with 9 bases between. This CDR3 spans 15 amino acids. This CDR3 is CASSPRLTTNEKLFF. CDR3 nucleotide sequence: TGCGCCAGCAGCCCCCGGTTAACAACTAATGAAAAACTGTTTTTT.

The CDR3 spells CASSREGQGAPYF. Here the CDR3 DNA reads TGCGCCAGCAGCCGAGAAGGACAGGGGGCACCGTACTTC. This rearrangement joins TRBV4-1 to TRBJ2-7; 11 bases match TRBD1. The CDR3 is 13 amino acids. Germline loops: CDR1 MGHRA, CDR2 YSYEKL. Trimming removed 4 bases from V and 12 bases from J; junction bases left unmatched: 8.